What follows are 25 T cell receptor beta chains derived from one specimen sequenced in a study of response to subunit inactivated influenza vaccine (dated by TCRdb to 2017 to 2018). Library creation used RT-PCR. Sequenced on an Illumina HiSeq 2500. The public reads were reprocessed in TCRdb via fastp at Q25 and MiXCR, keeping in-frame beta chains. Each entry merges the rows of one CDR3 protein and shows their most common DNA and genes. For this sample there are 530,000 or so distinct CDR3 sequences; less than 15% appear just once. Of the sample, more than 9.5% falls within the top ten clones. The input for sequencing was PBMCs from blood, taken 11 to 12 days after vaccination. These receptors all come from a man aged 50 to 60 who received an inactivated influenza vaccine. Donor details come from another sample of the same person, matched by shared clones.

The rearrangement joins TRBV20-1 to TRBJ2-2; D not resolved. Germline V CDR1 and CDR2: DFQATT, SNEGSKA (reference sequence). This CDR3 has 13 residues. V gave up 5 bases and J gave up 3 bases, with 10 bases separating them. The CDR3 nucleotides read TGCAGTGCTGATGACCAGTACACCGGGGAGCTGTTTTTT. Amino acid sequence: CSADDQYTGELFF.

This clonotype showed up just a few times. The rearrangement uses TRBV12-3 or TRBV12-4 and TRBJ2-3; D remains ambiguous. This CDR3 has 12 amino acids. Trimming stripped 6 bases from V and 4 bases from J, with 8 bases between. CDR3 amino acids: CASRAYPDTQYF. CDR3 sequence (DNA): TGTGCCAGCAGGGCATATCCAGATACGCAGTATTTT.

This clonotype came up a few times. The chain's CDR3 is CASSPQSDRVVGGYTF. The CDR3 nucleotides read TGCGCCAGCAGCCCGCAGAGCGACAGGGTGGTTGGAGGCTACACCTTC. The chain links TRBV4-1 to TRBJ1-2; 7 bases fit TRBD1. V shed 4 bases and J 8 bases; nucleotides not matched to a gene: 16. Germline CDR1 reads MGHRA; CDR2 reads YSYEKL. The CDR3 has 16 amino acids.

The CDR3 DNA sequence: TGTGCCAGCAGTACGGGGACAGGGGGCAAGAATGGCTACACCTTC. Encoded protein: CASSTGTGGKNGYTF. This sequence joins TRBV28 and TRBJ1-2, with 12 positions matching TRBD1. Germline CDR1 is MDHEN and CDR2 is SYDVKM. The ends lost 5 bases at V and 6 bases at J; junction bases unmatched: 7. CDR3 length: 15 amino acids.

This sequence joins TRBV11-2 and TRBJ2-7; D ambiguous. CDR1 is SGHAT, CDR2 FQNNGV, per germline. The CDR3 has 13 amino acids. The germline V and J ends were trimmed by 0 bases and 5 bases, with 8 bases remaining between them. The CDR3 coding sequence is TGTGCCAGCAGCTTAGAATCCTTCCACGAGCAGTACTTC. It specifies CASSLESFHEQYF.

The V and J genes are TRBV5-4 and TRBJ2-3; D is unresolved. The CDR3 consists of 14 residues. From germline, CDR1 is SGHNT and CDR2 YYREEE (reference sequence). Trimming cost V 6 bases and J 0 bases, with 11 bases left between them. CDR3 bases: TGTGCCAGCACCCCAGATTGGAGCACAGATACGCAGTATTTT. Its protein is CASTPDWSTDTQYF.

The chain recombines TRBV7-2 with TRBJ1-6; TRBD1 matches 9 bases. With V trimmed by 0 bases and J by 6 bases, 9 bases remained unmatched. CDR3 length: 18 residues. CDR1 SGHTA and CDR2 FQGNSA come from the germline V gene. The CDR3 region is CASSLAPTGGMSNSPLHF. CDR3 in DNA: TGTGCCAGCAGCTTAGCCCCGACAGGGGGTATGAGTAATTCACCCCTCCACTTT.

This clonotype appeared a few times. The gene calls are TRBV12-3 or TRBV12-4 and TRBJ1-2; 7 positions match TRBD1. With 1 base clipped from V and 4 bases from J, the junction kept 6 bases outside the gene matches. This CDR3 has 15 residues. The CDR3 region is CASSLVQEGAYGYTF. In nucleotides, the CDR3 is TGTGCCAGCAGTTTAGTCCAGGAGGGGGCCTATGGCTACACCTTC.

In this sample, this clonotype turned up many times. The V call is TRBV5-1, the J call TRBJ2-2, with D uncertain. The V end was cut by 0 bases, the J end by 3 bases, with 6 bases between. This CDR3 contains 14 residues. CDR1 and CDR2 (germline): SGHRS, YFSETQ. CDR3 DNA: TGCGCCAGCAGCTTGGGTCTGTACACCGGGGAGCTGTTTTTT. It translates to CASSLGLYTGELFF.

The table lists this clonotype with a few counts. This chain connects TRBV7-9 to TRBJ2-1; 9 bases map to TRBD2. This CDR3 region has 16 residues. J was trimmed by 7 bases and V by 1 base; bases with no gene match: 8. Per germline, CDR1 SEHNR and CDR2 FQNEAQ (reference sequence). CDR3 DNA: TGTGCCAGCAGCTTAGGCTGGGGGACTAGCCCGAATGAGCAGTTCTTC. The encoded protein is CASSLGWGTSPNEQFF.

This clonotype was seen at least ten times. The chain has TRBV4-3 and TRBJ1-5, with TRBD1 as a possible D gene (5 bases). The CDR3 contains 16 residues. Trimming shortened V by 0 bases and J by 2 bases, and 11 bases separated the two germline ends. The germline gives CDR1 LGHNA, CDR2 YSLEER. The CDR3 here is CASSQDRVWGNQPQHF. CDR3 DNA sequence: TGCGCCAGCAGCCAAGACAGGGTTTGGGGCAATCAGCCCCAGCATTTT.

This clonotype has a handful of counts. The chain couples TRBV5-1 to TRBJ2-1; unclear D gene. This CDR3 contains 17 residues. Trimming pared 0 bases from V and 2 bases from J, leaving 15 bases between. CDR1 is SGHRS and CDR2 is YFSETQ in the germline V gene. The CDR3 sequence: CASSLGGPRAPYNEQFF. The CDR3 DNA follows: TGCGCCAGCAGCTTGGGGGGTCCCCGAGCACCCTACAATGAGCAGTTCTTC.

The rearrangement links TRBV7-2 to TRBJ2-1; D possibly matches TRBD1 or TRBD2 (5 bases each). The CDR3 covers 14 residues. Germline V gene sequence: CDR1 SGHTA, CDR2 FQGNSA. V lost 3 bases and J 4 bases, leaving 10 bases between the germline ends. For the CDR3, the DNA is TGTGCCAGCAGCTTGGGGACGGAGTACAATGAGCAGTTCTTC. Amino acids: CASSLGTEYNEQFF.

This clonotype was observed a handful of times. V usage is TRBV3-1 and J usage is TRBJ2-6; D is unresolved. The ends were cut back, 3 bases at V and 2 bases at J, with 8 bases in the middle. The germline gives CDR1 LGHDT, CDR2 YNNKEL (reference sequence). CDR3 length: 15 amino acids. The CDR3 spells CASSHGRAGANVLTF. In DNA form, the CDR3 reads TGTGCCAGCAGCCATGGTCGGGCTGGGGCCAACGTCCTGACTTTC.

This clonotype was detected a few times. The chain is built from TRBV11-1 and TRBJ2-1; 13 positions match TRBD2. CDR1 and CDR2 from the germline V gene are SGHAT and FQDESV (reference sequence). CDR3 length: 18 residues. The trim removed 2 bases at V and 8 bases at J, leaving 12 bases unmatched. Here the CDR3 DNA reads TGTGCCAGCAGCTTATCCCCTCAGGGAGGACTAGCGGGAGATGAGCAGTTCTTC. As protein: CASSLSPQGGLAGDEQFF. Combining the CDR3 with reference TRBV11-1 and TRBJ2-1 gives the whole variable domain EAEVAQSPRYKITEKSQAVAFWCDPISGHATLYWYRQILGQGPELLVQFQDESVVDDSQLPKDRFSAERLKGVDSTLKIQPAELGDSAMYLCASSLSPQGGLAGDEQFFGPGTRLTVL.

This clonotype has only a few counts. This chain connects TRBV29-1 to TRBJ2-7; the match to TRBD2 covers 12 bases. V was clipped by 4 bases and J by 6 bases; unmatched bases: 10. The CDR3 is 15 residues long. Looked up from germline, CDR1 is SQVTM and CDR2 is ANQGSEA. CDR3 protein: CSVALAGGAGLEQYF. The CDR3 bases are TGCAGCGTTGCACTAGCGGGAGGAGCAGGGCTCGAGCAGTACTTC.

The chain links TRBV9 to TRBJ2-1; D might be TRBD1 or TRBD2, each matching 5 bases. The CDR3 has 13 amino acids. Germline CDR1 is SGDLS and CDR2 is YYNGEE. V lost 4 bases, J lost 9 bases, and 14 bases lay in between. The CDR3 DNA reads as TGTGCCAGCAGCATAACGGTGGGGGTTGAGCAGTTCTTC. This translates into CASSITVGVEQFF.

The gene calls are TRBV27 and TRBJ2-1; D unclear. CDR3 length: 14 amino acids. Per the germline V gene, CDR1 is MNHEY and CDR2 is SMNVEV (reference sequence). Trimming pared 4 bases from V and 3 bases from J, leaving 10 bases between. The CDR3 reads CASSYSEDYNEQFF. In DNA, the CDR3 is TGTGCCAGCAGTTACAGCGAGGACTACAATGAGCAGTTCTTC.

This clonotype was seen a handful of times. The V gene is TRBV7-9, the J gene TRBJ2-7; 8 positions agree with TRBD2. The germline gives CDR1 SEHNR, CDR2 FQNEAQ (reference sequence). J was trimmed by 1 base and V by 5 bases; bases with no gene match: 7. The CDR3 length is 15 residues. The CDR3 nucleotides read TGTGCCAGCAGCATCTTCGGGACTAGATCCTACGAGCAGTACTTC. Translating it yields CASSIFGTRSYEQYF.

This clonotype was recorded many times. CDR3 nucleotides: TGTGCCAGCAGTTTTGACAGGGGGGACGCCGGGGAGCTGTTTTTT. Protein sequence: CASSFDRGDAGELFF. The chain links TRBV12-3 or TRBV12-4 to TRBJ2-2, with 9 bases identical to TRBD1. The CDR3 has 15 residues. V was pared by 3 bases and J by 6 bases, with 5 bases of the junction left unmatched.

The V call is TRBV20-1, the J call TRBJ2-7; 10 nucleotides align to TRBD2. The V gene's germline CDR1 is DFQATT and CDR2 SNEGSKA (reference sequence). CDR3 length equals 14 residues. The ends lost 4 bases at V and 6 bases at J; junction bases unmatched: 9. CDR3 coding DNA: TGCAGTGCTACTAGACTAGCGGGTACTCTCGAGCAGTACTTC. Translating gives CSATRLAGTLEQYF.

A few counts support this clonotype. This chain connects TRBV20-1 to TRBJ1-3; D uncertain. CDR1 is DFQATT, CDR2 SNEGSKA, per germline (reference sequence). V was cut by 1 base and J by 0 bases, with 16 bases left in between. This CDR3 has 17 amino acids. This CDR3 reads CSARVRPAAPSGNTIYF. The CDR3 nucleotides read TGCAGTGCTAGAGTTCGCCCCGCAGCTCCCTCTGGAAACACCATATATTTT.

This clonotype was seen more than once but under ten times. The DNA of the CDR3 is TGTGCCAGCAGCTTAGCAGGGTTCAGGTACGAGCAGTACTTC. Translated: CASSLAGFRYEQYF. The chain combines TRBV7-6 with TRBJ2-7; no reliable D call. The CDR3 has 14 amino acids. Germline values: CDR1 SGHVS, CDR2 FNYEAQ. V lost 0 bases and J 4 bases, leaving 10 bases between the germline ends.

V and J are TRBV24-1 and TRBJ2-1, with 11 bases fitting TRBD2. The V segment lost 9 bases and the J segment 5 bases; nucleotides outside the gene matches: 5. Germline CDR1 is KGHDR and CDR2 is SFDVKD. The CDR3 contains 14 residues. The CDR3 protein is CATAGLAANNEQFF. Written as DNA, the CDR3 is TGTGCCACCGCGGGACTAGCGGCCAACAATGAGCAGTTCTTC.

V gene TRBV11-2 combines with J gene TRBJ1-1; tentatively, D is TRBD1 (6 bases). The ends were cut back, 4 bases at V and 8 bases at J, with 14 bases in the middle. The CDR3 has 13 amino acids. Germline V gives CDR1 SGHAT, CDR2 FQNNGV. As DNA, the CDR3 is TGTGCCAGCAGCTCCAGACAGGCCCAAGAAGCTTTCTTT. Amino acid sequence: CASSSRQAQEAFF. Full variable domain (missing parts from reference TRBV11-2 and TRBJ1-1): EAGVAQSPRYKIIEKRQSVAFWCNPISGHATLYWYQQILGQGPKLLIQFQNNGVVDDSQLPKDRFSAERLKGVDSTLKIQPAKLEDSAVYLCASSSRQAQEAFFGQGTRLTVV.